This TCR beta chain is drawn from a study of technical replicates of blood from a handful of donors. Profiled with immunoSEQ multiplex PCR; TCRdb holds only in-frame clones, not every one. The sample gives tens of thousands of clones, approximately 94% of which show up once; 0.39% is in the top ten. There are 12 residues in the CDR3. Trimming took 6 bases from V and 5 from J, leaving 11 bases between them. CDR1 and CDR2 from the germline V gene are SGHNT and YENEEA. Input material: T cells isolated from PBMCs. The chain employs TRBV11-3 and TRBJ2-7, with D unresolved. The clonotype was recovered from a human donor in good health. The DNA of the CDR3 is TGTGCCAGCAGTTTATCAGGTGACGAGCAGTACTTC. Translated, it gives CASSLSGDEQYF.